The rows below give T cell receptor beta chains drawn from one sample of a study of siplizumab effects on memory and regulatory T cells. Sequencing was performed with immunoSEQ multiplex PCR; in TCRdb, only in-frame clones are kept and a portion is missing. In the table there are 80,000 to 130,000 clones, approximately 90% of which are singletons. Specimen: Tregs sorted from blood. The receptors here all came from a human donor in good health. CDR3s include the opening cysteine and the closing phenylalanine or tryptophan. The order of the fields is clone size, V gene, J gene, D gene, CDR3 DNA, CDR3 protein. A D gene is named only where the DNA matches it firmly. Size tells how often a clone was seen (once, few, many) or the class of an expanded clone, and some rows leave it out.

abundance: .
v_gene: TRBV7-3
j_gene: TRBJ2-5
d_gene: .
CDR3nt: TGTGCCAGCAGCCCAGGGCAGGTTATGGGGGAGACCCAGTACTTC
CDR3aa: CASSPGQVMGETQYF

abundance: .
v_gene: TRBV7-9
j_gene: TRBJ1-2
d_gene: .
CDR3nt: TGTGCCAGCAGCTTAGTCGGGGGCGAAGGCTACACCTTC
CDR3aa: CASSLVGGEGYTF

abundance: .
v_gene: TRBV18
j_gene: TRBJ2-1
d_gene: .
CDR3nt: TGTGCCAGCTCACCAGAGGGGAGTTGGGGAACGGGGCAGTTCTTC
CDR3aa: CASSPEGSWGTGQFF

abundance: .
v_gene: TRBV18
j_gene: TRBJ2-3
d_gene: .
CDR3nt: TGTGCCAGCTCCCCAGGCACAGATACGCAGTATTTT
CDR3aa: CASSPGTDTQYF

abundance: .
v_gene: TRBV6-1
j_gene: TRBJ2-7
d_gene: TRBD2
CDR3nt: TGTGCCAGCAGGACCCCCCCGGGGGGGCAGTACTTC
CDR3aa: CASRTPPGGQYF

abundance: .
v_gene: TRBV5-6
j_gene: TRBJ2-5
d_gene: .
CDR3nt: TGTGCCAGCAGCTTGACGGGAAACCAAGAGACCCAGTACTTC
CDR3aa: CASSLTGNQETQYF

abundance: .
v_gene: TRBV6-5
j_gene: TRBJ1-1
d_gene: .
CDR3nt: TGTGCCAGCAGGATCCAAGACAGCAACACTGAAGCTTTCTTT
CDR3aa: CASRIQDSNTEAFF

abundance: .
v_gene: TRBV7-2
j_gene: TRBJ2-7
d_gene: .
CDR3nt: TGTGCCAGCAGCCCATCTAACCTTTGGGGGGACGAGCAGTACTTC
CDR3aa: CASSPSNLWGDEQYF

abundance: .
v_gene: TRBV7-7
j_gene: TRBJ2-5
d_gene: .
CDR3nt: TGTGCTAGCAGCTTGGAGTACCAAGAGACCCAGTACTTC
CDR3aa: CASSLEYQETQYF

abundance: once
v_gene: TRBV6-1
j_gene: TRBJ1-5
d_gene: .
CDR3nt: TGTGCCAGCATGAGACGGGCCTTCAATCAGCCCCAGCATTTT
CDR3aa: CASMRRAFNQPQHF

abundance: .
v_gene: TRBV5-1
j_gene: TRBJ2-3
d_gene: TRBD2
CDR3nt: TGCGCCAGCAGCCGCCGGGGGGAAGATACGCAGTATTTT
CDR3aa: CASSRRGEDTQYF

abundance: .
v_gene: TRBV30
j_gene: TRBJ1-2
d_gene: .
CDR3nt: TGTGCCTGGAGTCCCCTTGGTACCCTATCCACTAGCTATGGCTACACCTTC
CDR3aa: CAWSPLGTLSTSYGYTF

abundance: .
v_gene: TRBV28
j_gene: TRBJ1-2
d_gene: .
CDR3nt: TGTGCCAGCAGTTCACCAGGGCTGGGTGGCTACACCTTC
CDR3aa: CASSSPGLGGYTF

abundance: .
v_gene: TRBV7-6
j_gene: TRBJ2-7
d_gene: TRBD2
CDR3nt: TGTGCCAGCAGACCGGGACTAGCGGGAGATCCCAGGGGATCCTACGAGCAGTACTTC
CDR3aa: CASRPGLAGDPRGSYEQYF

abundance: once
v_gene: TRBV18
j_gene: TRBJ1-1
d_gene: .
CDR3nt: TGTGCCAGCTCACCACTCCTAGGGGCGAACACTGAAGCTTTCTTT
CDR3aa: CASSPLLGANTEAFF

abundance: .
v_gene: TRBV25-1
j_gene: TRBJ1-1
d_gene: .
CDR3nt: TGTGCCAGCAGTGAATATTTATGGGAGGGTGAAGCTTTCTTT
CDR3aa: CASSEYLWEGEAFF

abundance: .
v_gene: TRBV19
j_gene: TRBJ1-5
d_gene: .
CDR3nt: TGTGCCAGTAGTATAAGTTGGGGGGTAAGTCAGCCCCAGCATTTT
CDR3aa: CASSISWGVSQPQHF

abundance: .
v_gene: TRBV18
j_gene: TRBJ1-3
d_gene: .
CDR3nt: TGTGCCAGCTCACCTAGAACAGCGCCTGGAAACACCATATATTTT
CDR3aa: CASSPRTAPGNTIYF

abundance: .
v_gene: TRBV4-1
j_gene: TRBJ2-3
d_gene: TRBD2
CDR3nt: TGCGCCAGCAGCCAAGATTCAGGGCTAGCGGTCACAGATACGCAGTATTTT
CDR3aa: CASSQDSGLAVTDTQYF

abundance: once
v_gene: TRBV6-1
j_gene: TRBJ2-7
d_gene: TRBD1
CDR3nt: TGTGCCAGCAGTACAGGGGGCGCCGACAACGAGCAGTACTTC
CDR3aa: CASSTGGADNEQYF

abundance: .
v_gene: TRBV6-1
j_gene: TRBJ1-2
d_gene: .
CDR3nt: TGTGCCAGCTATAACCGGGACCGAGCTAACTATGGCTACACCTTC
CDR3aa: CASYNRDRANYGYTF

abundance: .
v_gene: TRBV2
j_gene: TRBJ2-7
d_gene: TRBD2
CDR3nt: TGTGCCAGCAGACAAGACATGGGAGGGTGGGATCTCCCCCTCTACGAGCAGTACTTC
CDR3aa: CASRQDMGGWDLPLYEQYF

abundance: once
v_gene: TRBV2
j_gene: TRBJ2-7
d_gene: .
CDR3nt: TGTGCCAGCAGAGTTGGCGAGCAGTACTTC
CDR3aa: CASRVGEQYF

abundance: once
v_gene: TRBV6-1
j_gene: TRBJ2-1
d_gene: .
CDR3nt: TGTGCCAGCAACCCGAGGGGAGTAGCGAATGAGCAGTTCTTC
CDR3aa: CASNPRGVANEQFF

abundance: .
v_gene: TRBV6-4
j_gene: TRBJ1-5
d_gene: .
CDR3nt: TGTGCCAGCAGTGACGGGGGGCAGGGATGGGATCAGCCCCAGCATTTT
CDR3aa: CASSDGGQGWDQPQHF

abundance: .
v_gene: TRBV7-3
j_gene: TRBJ2-7
d_gene: TRBD1
CDR3nt: TGTGCCAGCAGCGTCACAGGGGATGAAGACGGCGAGCAGTACTTC
CDR3aa: CASSVTGDEDGEQYF

abundance: .
v_gene: TRBV5-1
j_gene: TRBJ2-3
d_gene: TRBD2
CDR3nt: TGCGCCAGCAGCCTCCAACTAGCGGGAGGTATTACAGATACGCAGTATTTT
CDR3aa: CASSLQLAGGITDTQYF

abundance: .
v_gene: TRBV18
j_gene: TRBJ2-7
d_gene: TRBD1
CDR3nt: TGTGCCAGCTCACCACTGAAGGTAGAACAGGGGGCGTCCGAGCAGTACTTC
CDR3aa: CASSPLKVEQGASEQYF

abundance: .
v_gene: TRBV28
j_gene: TRBJ1-2
d_gene: .
CDR3nt: TGTGCCAGCAGTTTAACAGGAAACTATGGCTACACCTTC
CDR3aa: CASSLTGNYGYTF

abundance: few
v_gene: TRBV7-2
j_gene: TRBJ2-3
d_gene: .
CDR3nt: TGTGCCAGCAGCTCGGGCACAGATACGCAGTATTTT
CDR3aa: CASSSGTDTQYF

abundance: .
v_gene: TRBV9
j_gene: TRBJ2-7
d_gene: .
CDR3nt: TGTGCCAGCAGCGTAGGTCCAAGTGCCCAAAACGAGCAGTACTTC
CDR3aa: CASSVGPSAQNEQYF